A single sample gave rise to the 5 T cell receptor beta chains below, sequenced in a study of radiation and T cells in renal cell carcinoma. The sample's time point: baseline pretreatment blood. Treatment denoted: 15 Gy SBRT to primary tumor, nephrectomy 4 weeks later. The table came from immunoSEQ multiplex PCR; TCRdb's copy has only in-frame clones and leaves some out. The table lists over 85,000 clones, over 75% of them singletons. The specimen was blood, collected from a patient whose treatment included radiotherapy and nephrectomy. The receptors shown here come from a man between 60 and 75 years old with renal cell carcinoma.

This chain links TRBV7-9 with TRBJ2-2, with 8 bases that match TRBD2. V was clipped by 5 bases and J by 2 bases; unmatched bases: 7. This CDR3 has 16 amino acids. Germline V gene lookup returns CDR1 SEHNR and CDR2 FQNEAQ (reference sequence). CDR3 DNA sequence: TGTGCCAGCAGCCCTTTAGCGGGGACAAACACCGGGGAGCTGTTTTTT. This encodes CASSPLAGTNTGELFF.

In its sample, this clone was seen once. V and J are TRBV14 and TRBJ2-7; 7 nucleotides line up with TRBD1. The CDR3 consists of 17 residues. The germline gives CDR1 SGHDN, CDR2 FVKESK. The junction had 13 bases not matched to a gene; V was cut back by 4 bases and J by 1 base. DNA for the CDR3: TGTGCCAGCAGCCTAAACCCAGACAGGGAATTATCCTACGAGCAGTACTTC. Residues: CASSLNPDRELSYEQYF.

DNA for the CDR3: TGTGCCAGCTCACCGGGACAGGGGCTTAATGAAAAACTGTTTTTT. This codes for CASSPGQGLNEKLFF. This chain uses TRBV18 with TRBJ1-4, with TRBD1 matching 10 bases. CDR1 is KGHSH and CDR2 is LQKENI in the germline V gene. J lost 4 bases, V lost 3 bases, and 2 bases had no gene match. This CDR3 is built from 15 residues.

V and J are TRBV18 and TRBJ1-3, with 7 bases that match TRBD1. CDR3 length: 16 residues. With 2 bases clipped from V and 0 bases from J, the junction kept 4 bases outside the gene matches. CDR1 is KGHSH, CDR2 LQKENI, per germline. CDR3 sequence reads: CASSPGTEYSGNTIYF. The DNA for the CDR3 is TGTGCCAGCTCACCAGGGACAGAGTACTCTGGAAACACCATATATTTT.

This clone was observed at least ten times. CDR3 region: CASSYRESGEQYF. The CDR3 nucleotides are TGTGCCAGCAGTTATCGGGAATCTGGCGAGCAGTACTTC. This chain connects TRBV6-6 to TRBJ2-7; possible D gene TRBD2, 5 bases. Germline lookup yields CDR1 MNHNY and CDR2 SVGAGI (reference sequence). The CDR3 loop spans 13 amino acids. V lost 3 bases and J 6 bases, leaving 12 bases between the germline ends.